This note documents a single T cell receptor beta chain sequence. This entry belongs to a study of blood T cell repertoires in COVID-19. Looking at the study overall: From the United States, Italy and Spain came samples of acute and convalescent COVID-19. The analysed material was cDNA or gDNA that came from T cells, B-cell-depleted T cells, or PBMCs.

Using immunoSEQ multiplex PCR, the repertoire was profiled, and TCRdb retains in-frame clones only, with some absent. The sample carries some 190,000 clones, about 85% recorded once. This CDR3 comprises 15 residues. Germline-derived CDR1 and CDR2 are LNHDA and SQIVND (reference sequence). Trimming took 4 bases from V and 2 from J; bases not matched to a gene: 2. The genes are TRBV19 and TRBJ1-4, with 9 bases lining up with TRBD1. This sequence was found in a person aged 70 to 80 with COVID-19, enrolled during active disease. The specimen sequenced was peripheral blood. CDR3 DNA: TGTGCCAGTAGTACACAGGGGGCGACTAATGAAAAACTGTTTTTT. As protein: CASSTQGATNEKLFF.